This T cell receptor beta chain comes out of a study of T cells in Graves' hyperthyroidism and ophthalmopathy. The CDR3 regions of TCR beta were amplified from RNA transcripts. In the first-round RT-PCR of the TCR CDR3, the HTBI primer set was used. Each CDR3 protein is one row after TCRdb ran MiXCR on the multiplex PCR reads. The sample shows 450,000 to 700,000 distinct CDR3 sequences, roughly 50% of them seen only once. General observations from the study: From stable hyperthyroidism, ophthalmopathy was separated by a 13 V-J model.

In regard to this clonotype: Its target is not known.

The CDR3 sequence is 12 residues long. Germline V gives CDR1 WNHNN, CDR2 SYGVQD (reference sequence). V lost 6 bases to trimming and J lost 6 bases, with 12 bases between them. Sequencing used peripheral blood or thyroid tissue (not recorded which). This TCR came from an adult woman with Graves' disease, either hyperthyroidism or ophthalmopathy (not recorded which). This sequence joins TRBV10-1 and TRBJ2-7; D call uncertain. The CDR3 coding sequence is TGCGCCAGCAGCAGCCAGGCAGGCGAGCAGTACTTC. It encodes CASSSQAGEQYF.